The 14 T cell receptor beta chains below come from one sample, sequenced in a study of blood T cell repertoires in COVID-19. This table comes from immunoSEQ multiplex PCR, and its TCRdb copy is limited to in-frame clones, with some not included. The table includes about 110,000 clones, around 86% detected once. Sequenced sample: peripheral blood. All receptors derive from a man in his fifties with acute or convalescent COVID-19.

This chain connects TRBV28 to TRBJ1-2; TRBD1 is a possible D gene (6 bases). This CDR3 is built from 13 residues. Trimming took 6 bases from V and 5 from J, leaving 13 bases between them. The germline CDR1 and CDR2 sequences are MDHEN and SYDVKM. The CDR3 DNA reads TGTGCCAGCAGGGTACAGGGTTCGTATGGCTACACCTTC. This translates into CASRVQGSYGYTF.

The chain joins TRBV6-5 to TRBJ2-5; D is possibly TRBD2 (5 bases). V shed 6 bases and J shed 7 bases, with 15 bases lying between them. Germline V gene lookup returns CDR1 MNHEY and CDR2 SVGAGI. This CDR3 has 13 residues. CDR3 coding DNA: TGTGCCAGCAGCCGGGGTTCTCAGGTGACCCAGTACTTC. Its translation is CASSRGSQVTQYF.

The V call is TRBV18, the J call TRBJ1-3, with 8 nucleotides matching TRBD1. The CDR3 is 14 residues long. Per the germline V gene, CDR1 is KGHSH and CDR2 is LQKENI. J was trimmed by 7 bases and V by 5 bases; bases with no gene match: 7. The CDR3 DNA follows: TGTGCCAGCTCAGAGGCAGGGGGCCTGAACACCATATATTTT. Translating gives CASSEAGGLNTIYF.

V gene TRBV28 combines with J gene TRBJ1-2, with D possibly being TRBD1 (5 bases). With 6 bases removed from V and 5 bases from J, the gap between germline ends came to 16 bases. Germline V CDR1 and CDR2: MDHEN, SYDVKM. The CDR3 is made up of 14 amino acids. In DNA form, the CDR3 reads TGTGCCAGCAGACCAAGGGAGGGGTCGTATGGCTACACCTTC. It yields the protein CASRPREGSYGYTF.

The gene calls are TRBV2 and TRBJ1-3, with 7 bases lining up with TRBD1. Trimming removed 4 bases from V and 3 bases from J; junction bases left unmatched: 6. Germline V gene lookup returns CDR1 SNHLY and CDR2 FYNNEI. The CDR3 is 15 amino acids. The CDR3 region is CASSGDSIRGNTIYF. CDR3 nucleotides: TGTGCCAGCAGTGGGGACAGTATCCGTGGAAACACCATATATTTT. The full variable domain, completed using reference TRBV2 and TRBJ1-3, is EPEVTQTPSHQVTQMGQEVILRCVPISNHLYFYWYRQILGQKVEFLVSFYNNEISEKSEIFDDQFSVERPDGSNFTLKIRSTKLEDSAMYFCASSGDSIRGNTIYFGEGSWLTVV.

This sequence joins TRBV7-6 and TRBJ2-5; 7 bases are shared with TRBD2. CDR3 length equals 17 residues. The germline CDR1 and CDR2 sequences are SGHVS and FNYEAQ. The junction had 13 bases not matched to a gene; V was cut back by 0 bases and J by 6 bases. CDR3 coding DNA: TGTGCCAGCAGCTTAGCGGAATCCCCTGGGGGGGGGAAGACCCAGTACTTC. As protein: CASSLAESPGGGKTQYF.

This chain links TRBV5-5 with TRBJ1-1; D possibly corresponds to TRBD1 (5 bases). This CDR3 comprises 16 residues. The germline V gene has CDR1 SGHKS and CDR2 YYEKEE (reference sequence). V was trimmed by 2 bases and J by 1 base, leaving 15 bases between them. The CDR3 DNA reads TGTGCCAGCAGCTTAAGGCAGGGAGGGTCGAACACTGAAGCTTTCTTT. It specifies CASSLRQGGSNTEAFF.

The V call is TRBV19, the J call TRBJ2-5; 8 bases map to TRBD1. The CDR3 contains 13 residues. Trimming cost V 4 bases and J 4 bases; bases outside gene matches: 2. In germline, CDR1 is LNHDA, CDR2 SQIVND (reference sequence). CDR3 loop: CASSNQGAETQYF. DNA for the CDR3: TGTGCCAGTAGTAATCAGGGGGCAGAGACCCAGTACTTC. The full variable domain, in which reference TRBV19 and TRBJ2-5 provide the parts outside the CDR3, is DGGITQSPKYLFRKEGQNVTLSCEQNLNHDAMYWYRQDPGQGLRLIYYSQIVNDFQKGDIAEGYSVSREKKESFPLTVTSAQKNPTAFYLCASSNQGAETQYFGPGTRLLVL.

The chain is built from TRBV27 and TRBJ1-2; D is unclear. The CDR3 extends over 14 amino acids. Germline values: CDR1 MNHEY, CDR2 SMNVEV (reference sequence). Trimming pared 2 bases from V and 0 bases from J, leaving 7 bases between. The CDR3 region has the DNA TGTGCCAGCAGTTTAAGCCAACCTAACTATGGCTACACCTTC. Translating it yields CASSLSQPNYGYTF.

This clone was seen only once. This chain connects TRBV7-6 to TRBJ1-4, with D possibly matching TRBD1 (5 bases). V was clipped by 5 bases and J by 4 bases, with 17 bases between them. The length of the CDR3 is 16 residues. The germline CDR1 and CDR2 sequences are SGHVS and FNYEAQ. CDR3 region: CASSPNSQGINEKLFF. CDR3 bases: TGTGCCAGCAGCCCCAACTCCCAGGGTATTAATGAAAAACTGTTTTTT.

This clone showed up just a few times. CDR3 amino acids: CASRTGGARSYGYTF. DNA of the CDR3: TGTGCCAGCAGGACGGGGGGGGCAAGAAGCTATGGCTACACCTTC. The gene calls are TRBV6-5 and TRBJ1-2, with a tentative D call TRBD1 (6 bases). CDR1 and CDR2 from the germline V gene are MNHEY and SVGAGI. Deletions cut 6 bases from V and 4 bases from J, with 18 bases between. The CDR3 consists of 15 residues.

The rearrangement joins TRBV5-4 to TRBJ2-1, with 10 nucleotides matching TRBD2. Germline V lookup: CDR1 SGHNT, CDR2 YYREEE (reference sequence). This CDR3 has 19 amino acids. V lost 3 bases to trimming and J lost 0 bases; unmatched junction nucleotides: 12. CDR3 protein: CASSSPRGSGGRSYNEQFF. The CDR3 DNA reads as TGTGCCAGCAGCTCTCCCAGGGGTAGCGGGGGGCGCTCCTACAATGAGCAGTTCTTC. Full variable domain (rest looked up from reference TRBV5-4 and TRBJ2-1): ETGVTQSPTHLIKTRGQQVTLRCSSQSGHNTVSWYQQALGQGPQFIFQYYREEENGRGNFPPRFSGLQFPNYSSELNVNALELDDSALYLCASSSPRGSGGRSYNEQFFGPGTRLTVL.

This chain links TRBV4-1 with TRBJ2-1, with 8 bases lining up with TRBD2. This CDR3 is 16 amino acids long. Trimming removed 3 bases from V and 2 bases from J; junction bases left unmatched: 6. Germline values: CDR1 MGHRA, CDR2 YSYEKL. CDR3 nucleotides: TGCGCCAGCAGCCACCCGGTTAGCGGGACCTACAATGAGCAGTTCTTC. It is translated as CASSHPVSGTYNEQFF.

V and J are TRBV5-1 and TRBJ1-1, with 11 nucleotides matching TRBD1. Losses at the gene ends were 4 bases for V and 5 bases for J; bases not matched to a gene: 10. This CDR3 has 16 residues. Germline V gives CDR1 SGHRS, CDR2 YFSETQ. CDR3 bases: TGCGCCAGCAGCCCGGTGGGACAGGGGGGAAGGACTGAAGCTTTCTTT. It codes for CASSPVGQGGRTEAFF.